The source of this TCR beta chain is a study of identical twins. A few counts support this clonotype. V was pared by 1 base and J by 1 base, with 12 bases between. The CDR3 extends over 17 amino acids. The germline CDR1 and CDR2 sequences are SGHRS and YFSETQ. TCRdb re-called the 5' RACE reads with MiXCR, one entry per CDR3 protein. The sample holds some 660,000 distinct CDR3 sequences; under 9% are singletons and the top ten take around 0.95%. These records were also assigned to another study, of yellow fever vaccine responses in identical twins.

Material: PBMCs. The source is a woman under 30 in good health. This chain connects TRBV5-1 to TRBJ2-6, with unresolved D. The CDR3 DNA follows: TGCGCCAGCAGCTTGACTACTACAGCATCTGGGGCCAACGTCCTGACTTTC. It codes for CASSLTTTASGANVLTF.